Included here is one TCR beta chain sequence, with context. Authors' data handling: The authors estimated nucleated cell counts from reference gene primer amplification. The table came from immunoSEQ multiplex PCR; TCRdb's copy has only in-frame clones and leaves some out. That table gives V, J and clone size, and the DNA gave D and trimming. The sample yields 470,000 or so clones, 70% to 90% seen once. Looked up from germline, CDR1 is SEHNR and CDR2 is FQNEAQ (reference sequence). V was trimmed by 2 bases and J by 3 bases, leaving 17 bases between them. The CDR3 spans 16 residues. The entry originates in a study of blood T cell repertoires in COVID-19. About the study: T cells, B-cell-depleted T cells, or PBMCs supplied cDNA or gDNA.

This sequence was found in a human donor in a cohort sampled during active COVID-19. The sequencing input was peripheral blood. V is TRBV7-9 and J is TRBJ2-7; TRBD1 might be the D (6 bases). The CDR3 spells CASSLRPRTEVYEQYF. CDR3 nucleotides: TGTGCCAGCAGCTTACGGCCCCGGACAGAAGTCTACGAGCAGTACTTC.